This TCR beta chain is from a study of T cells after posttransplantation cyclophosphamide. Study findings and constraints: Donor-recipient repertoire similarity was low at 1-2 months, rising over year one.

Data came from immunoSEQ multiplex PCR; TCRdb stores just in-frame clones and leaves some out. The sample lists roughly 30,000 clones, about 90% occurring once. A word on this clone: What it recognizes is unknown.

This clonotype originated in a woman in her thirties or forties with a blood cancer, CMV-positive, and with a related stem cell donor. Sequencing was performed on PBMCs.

The CDR3 DNA is TGTGCCATCAGTGAGTCCCATAGCTCCTATGGCTACACCTTC. As protein: CAISESHSSYGYTF. V is TRBV10-3 and J is TRBJ1-2, with D unclear. The CDR3 runs to 14 residues. Germline lookup yields CDR1 ENHRY and CDR2 SYGVKD. Trimming shortened V by 0 bases and J by 4 bases, and 9 bases separated the two germline ends.